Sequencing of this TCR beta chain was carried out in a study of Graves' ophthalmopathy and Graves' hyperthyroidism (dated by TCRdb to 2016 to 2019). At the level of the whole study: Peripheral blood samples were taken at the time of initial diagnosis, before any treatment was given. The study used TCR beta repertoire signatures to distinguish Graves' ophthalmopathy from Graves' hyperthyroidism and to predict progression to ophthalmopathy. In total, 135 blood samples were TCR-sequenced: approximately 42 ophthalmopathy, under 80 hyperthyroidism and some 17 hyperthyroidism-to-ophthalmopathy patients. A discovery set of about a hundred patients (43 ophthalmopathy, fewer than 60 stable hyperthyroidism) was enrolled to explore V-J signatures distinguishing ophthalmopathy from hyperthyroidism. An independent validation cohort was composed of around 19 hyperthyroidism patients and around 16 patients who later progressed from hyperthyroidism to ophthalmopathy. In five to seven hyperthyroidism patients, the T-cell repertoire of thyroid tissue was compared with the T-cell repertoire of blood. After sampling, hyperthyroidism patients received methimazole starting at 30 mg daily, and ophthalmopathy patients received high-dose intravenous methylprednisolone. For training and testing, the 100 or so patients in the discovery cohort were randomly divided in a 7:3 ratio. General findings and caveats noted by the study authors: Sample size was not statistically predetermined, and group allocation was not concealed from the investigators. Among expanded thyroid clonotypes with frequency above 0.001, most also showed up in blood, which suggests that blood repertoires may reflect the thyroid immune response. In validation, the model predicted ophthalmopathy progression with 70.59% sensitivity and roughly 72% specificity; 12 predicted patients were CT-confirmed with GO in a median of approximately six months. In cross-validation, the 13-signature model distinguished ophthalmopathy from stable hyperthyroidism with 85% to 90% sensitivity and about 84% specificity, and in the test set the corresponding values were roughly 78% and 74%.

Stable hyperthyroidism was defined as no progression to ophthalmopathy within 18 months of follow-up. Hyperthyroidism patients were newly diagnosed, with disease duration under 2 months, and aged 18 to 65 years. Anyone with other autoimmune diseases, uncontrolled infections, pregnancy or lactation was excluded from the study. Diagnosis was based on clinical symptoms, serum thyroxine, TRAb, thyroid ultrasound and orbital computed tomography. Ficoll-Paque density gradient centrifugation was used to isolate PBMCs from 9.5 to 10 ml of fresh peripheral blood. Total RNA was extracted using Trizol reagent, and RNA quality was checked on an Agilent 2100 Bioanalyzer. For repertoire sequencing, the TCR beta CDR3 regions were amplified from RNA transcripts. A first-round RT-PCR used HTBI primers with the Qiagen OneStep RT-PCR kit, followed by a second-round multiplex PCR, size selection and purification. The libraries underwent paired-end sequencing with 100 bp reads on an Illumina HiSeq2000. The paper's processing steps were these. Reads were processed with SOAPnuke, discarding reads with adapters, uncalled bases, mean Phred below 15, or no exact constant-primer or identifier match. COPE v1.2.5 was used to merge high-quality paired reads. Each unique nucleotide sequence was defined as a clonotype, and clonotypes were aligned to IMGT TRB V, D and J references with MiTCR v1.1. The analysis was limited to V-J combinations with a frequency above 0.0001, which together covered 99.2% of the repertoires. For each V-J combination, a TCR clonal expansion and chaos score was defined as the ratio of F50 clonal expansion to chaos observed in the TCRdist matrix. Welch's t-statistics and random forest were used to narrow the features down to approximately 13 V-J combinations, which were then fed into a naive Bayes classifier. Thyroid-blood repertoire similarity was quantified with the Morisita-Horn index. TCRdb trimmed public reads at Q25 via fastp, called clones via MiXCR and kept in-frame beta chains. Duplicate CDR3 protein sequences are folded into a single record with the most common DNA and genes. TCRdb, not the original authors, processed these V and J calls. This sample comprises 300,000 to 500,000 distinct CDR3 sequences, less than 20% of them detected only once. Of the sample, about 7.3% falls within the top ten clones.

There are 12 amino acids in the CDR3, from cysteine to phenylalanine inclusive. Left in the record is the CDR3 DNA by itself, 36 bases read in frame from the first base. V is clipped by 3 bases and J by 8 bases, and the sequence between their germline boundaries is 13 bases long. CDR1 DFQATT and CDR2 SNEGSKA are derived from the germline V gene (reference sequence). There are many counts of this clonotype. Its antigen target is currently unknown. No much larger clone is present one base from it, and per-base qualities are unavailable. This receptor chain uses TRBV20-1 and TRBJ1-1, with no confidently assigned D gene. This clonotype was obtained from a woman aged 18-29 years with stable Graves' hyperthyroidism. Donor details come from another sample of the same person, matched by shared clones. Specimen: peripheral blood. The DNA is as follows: TGCAGTGCTAGTAGATCCACATCGGAAGCTTTCTTT. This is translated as CSASRSTSEAFF.